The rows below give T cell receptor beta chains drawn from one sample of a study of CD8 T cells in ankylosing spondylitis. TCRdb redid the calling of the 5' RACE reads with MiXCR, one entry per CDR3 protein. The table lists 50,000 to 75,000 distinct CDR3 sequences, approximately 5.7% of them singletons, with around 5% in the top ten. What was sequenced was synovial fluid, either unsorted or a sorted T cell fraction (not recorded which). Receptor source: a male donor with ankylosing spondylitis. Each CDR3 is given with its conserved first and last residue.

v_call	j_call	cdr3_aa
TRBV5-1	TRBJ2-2	CASSFAGSDTGELFF
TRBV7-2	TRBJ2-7	CASSRERNSYEQYF
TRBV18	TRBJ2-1	CASSRTAGGNEQFF
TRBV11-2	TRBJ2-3	CASSTSGRYADTQYF
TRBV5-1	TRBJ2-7	CASSLANGPYEQYF
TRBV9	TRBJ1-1	CASSPSQGGTEAFF
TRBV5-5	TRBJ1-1	CASSLWVTEGNTEAFF
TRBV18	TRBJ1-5	CASSGPGSNQPQHF
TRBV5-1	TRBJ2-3	CASSLDPGLDTQYF
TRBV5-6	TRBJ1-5	CASTTSGGAGGNQPQHF
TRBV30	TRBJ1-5	CAWNKLGRNQPQHF
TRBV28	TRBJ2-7	CASRLRGHSSYEQYF
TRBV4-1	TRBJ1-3	CASSQEVRAGGSGNTIYF
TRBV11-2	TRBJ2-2	CASSLGLILTGGNTGELFF
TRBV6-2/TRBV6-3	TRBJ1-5	CASSFGRVNQPQHF
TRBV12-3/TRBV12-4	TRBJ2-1	CASSLSRDIDNEQFF
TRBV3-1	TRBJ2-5	CASSQVPETQYF
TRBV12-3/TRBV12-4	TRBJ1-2	CASSLTWLRGRAYGYTF
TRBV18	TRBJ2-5	CASSQTGLQETQYF
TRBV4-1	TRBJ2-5	CASRQTGMTKETQYF
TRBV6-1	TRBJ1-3	CASSGGTPYTGNTIYF
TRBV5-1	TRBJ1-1	CASSLGLGHTEAFF
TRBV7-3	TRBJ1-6	CASSSTGKDSPLHF
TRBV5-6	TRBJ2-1	CASSWGFSGIYNEQFF
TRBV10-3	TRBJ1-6	CAISEPGQGTHF
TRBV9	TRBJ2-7	CASSSSRSLSGRADEQYF